These 16 T cell receptor beta chains were sequenced from one sample in a study of molecular identifiers for immune sequencing clone quantification. TCRdb analysed the PCR reads with MiXCR anew, one entry per CDR3 protein. The table records 490,000 or so distinct CDR3 sequences, 25% of them present only once. Sequencing was performed on naive CD8+ T cells from blood, with Jurkat cell RNA spiked in. Subset described: FACS-sorted CD8+CD4-CCR7+CD45RA+ naive T cells. The source is a human donor in good health. Some libraries in this study had Jurkat cell RNA spiked in.

This clonotype was seen ten or more times. The rearrangement uses TRBV9 and TRBJ2-5, with D unclear. V lost 3 bases, J lost 0 bases, and 3 bases lay in between. CDR1 is SGDLS, CDR2 YYNGEE, per germline. This CDR3 region has 12 residues. The CDR3, as DNA: TGTGCCAGCAGCGCAAACCAAGAGACCCAGTACTTC. Its translation is CASSANQETQYF.

This chain connects TRBV7-6 to TRBJ2-1, with a tentative D call TRBD2 (7 bases). This CDR3 is 16 amino acids long. Trimming removed 1 base at V and 0 bases at J, with 10 bases between. Germline V gives CDR1 SGHVS, CDR2 FNYEAQ. CDR3 region: CASSLGGGASYNEQFF. For the CDR3, the DNA is TGTGCCAGCAGCTTAGGAGGGGGGGCCTCCTACAATGAGCAGTTCTTC.

This clonotype came up many times. Here the CDR3 reads CASSLMTSGAYEQYF. Written as DNA, the CDR3 is TGTGCCAGCAGCTTGATGACTAGCGGTGCCTACGAGCAGTACTTC. The chain uses TRBV5-6 and TRBJ2-7; TRBD2 matches at 9 bases. Trimming took 1 base from V and 2 from J; bases not matched to a gene: 4. The CDR3 contains 15 residues. Germline CDR1 SGHDT, CDR2 YYEEEE.

This clonotype was seen only once. The conserved phenylalanine or tryptophan normally closing the CDR3 is absent here, so this likely arose from a read error. The CDR3 sequence is CASDSDNEQFL. The CDR3 DNA follows: TGTGCCAGCGATTCGGACAATGAGCAGTTCCTC. The chain carries TRBV6-2 or TRBV6-3 and TRBJ2-1; D not certain. The germline V and J ends were trimmed by 8 bases and 5 bases, with 7 bases remaining between them. Germline V gene sequence: CDR1 MNHEY, CDR2 SVGEGT. CDR3 length equals 11 residues.

This clonotype has at least ten counts. The chain recombines TRBV4-1 with TRBJ2-1; D not certain. This CDR3 is 12 amino acids long. Germline lookup yields CDR1 MGHRA and CDR2 YSYEKL. The V end was cut by 1 base, the J end by 7 bases, with 5 bases between. The CDR3 sequence is CASSQAGNEQFF. The DNA of the CDR3 is TGCGCCAGCAGCCAAGCAGGAAATGAGCAGTTCTTC.

There are many counts of this clonotype. The CDR3 protein is CASSHPPAGSDQPQHF. The CDR3 nucleotides are TGCGCCAGCAGTCATCCCCCCGCAGGGTCGGATCAGCCCCAGCATTTT. The gene calls are TRBV23-1 and TRBJ1-5, with a tentative D call TRBD1 (5 bases). TRBV23-1 is designated an ORF whose function remains uncertain. V was trimmed by 3 bases and J by 5 bases, leaving 17 bases between them. This CDR3 comprises 16 residues.

This clonotype appeared a few times. This chain connects TRBV6-5 to TRBJ2-4; D gene uncertain. The CDR3 is 15 amino acids. V gave up 0 bases and J gave up 9 bases, with 15 bases separating them. Germline V gene data show CDR1 as MNHEY and CDR2 as SVGAGI. The CDR3 loop is CASSYSSREGSIQYF. As DNA, the CDR3 is TGTGCCAGCAGTTACTCGAGTAGGGAAGGCAGCATTCAGTACTTC.

The chain has TRBV6-5 and TRBJ2-5; possibly TRBD2 for D (6 bases). The ends were cut back, 4 bases at V and 4 bases at J, with 16 bases in the middle. Germline lookup yields CDR1 MNHEY and CDR2 SVGAGI. The CDR3 runs to 15 residues. Here the CDR3 DNA reads TGTGCCAGCAGTTCCATGGGACTCACATTAGAGACCCAGTACTTC. Encoded protein: CASSSMGLTLETQYF.

The genes are TRBV6-5 and TRBJ2-1; the D gene is possibly TRBD2 (7 bases). The germline V gene has CDR1 MNHEY and CDR2 SVGAGI. The CDR3 is 15 amino acids. Deletions cut 6 bases from V and 0 bases from J, with 12 bases between. The CDR3 nucleotides are TGTGCCAGCAGGCGGGGGCCGAGCTCCTACAATGAGCAGTTCTTC. The encoded protein is CASRRGPSSYNEQFF.

This clonotype was seen ten or more times. This chain connects TRBV7-2 to TRBJ2-7; tentative D call: TRBD2 (6 bases). Germline-derived CDR1 and CDR2 are SGHTA and FQGNSA. The CDR3 totals 14 residues. The V and J ends lost 5 bases and 4 bases respectively, with 15 bases between them. CDR3 sequence reads: CASSPGERRYEQYF. The CDR3 DNA reads TGTGCCAGCAGCCCGGGAGAACGAAGATACGAGCAGTACTTC.

The gene calls are TRBV28 and TRBJ2-7; 8 nucleotides line up with TRBD1. V shed 3 bases, J shed 1 base, and the junction held 5 bases outside the gene matches. This CDR3 contains 15 residues. Germline values: CDR1 MDHEN, CDR2 SYDVKM. The CDR3 DNA follows: TGTGCCAGCAGTTTCGAGACAGGGGTTTCCTACGAGCAGTACTTC. Translated: CASSFETGVSYEQYF.

Points on this clonotype: One junction end does not reproduce the germline sequence, and a read error may be involved. The chain combines TRBV7-2 with TRBJ2-7, with 10 bases aligning to TRBD1. CDR1 is SGHTA and CDR2 is FQGNSA in the germline V gene. The CDR3 has 15 amino acids. CDR3 amino acids: CAGRLGTGAGYEQYF. The CDR3 DNA reads as TGTGCCGGCAGGCTCGGGACAGGGGCTGGGTACGAGCAGTACTTC.

The rearrangement links TRBV4-1 to TRBJ2-5; D is unresolved. V lost 1 base and J 2 bases, leaving 8 bases between the germline ends. The CDR3 is 14 amino acids. Germline loops: CDR1 MGHRA, CDR2 YSYEKL. The CDR3 loop is CASSQVRLQETQYF. In DNA form, the CDR3 reads TGCGCCAGCAGCCAAGTACGGTTACAAGAGACCCAGTACTTC.

This clonotype was picked up many times. The J gene is TRBJ2-7, the V gene TRBV6-5; TRBD1 is a possible D gene (5 bases). The CDR3 totals 13 residues. V was pared by 0 bases and J by 4 bases, with 7 bases between. Germline CDR1 and CDR2: MNHEY and SVGAGI. The CDR3 protein is CASSYSAGYEQYF. The DNA of the CDR3 is TGTGCCAGCAGTTACTCGGCAGGGTACGAGCAGTACTTC.

This clonotype was seen a few times. The gene calls are TRBV6-5 and TRBJ1-1; no definite D call. V lost 0 bases and J lost 8, with 10 bases in between. The CDR3 is made up of 13 amino acids. Germline V CDR1 and CDR2: MNHEY, SVGAGI. The CDR3, as DNA: TGTGCCAGCAGTTACTCGATCGCGGGGGAAGCTTTCTTT. Encoded protein: CASSYSIAGEAFF.

As to this clonotype: At one boundary the junction diverges from the germline segment, which might be a read error. The V call is TRBV20-1, the J call TRBJ2-5, with D possibly matching TRBD2 (5 bases). This CDR3 region has 13 residues. Germline V CDR1 and CDR2: DFQATT, SNEGSKA (reference sequence). The CDR3 nucleotides read TGCAGTGCTAGAGTAGCGTACCAAGAGACCCTGTACTTC. Residues: CSARVAYQETLYF.